Listed below are T cell receptor beta chains from one sample, sequenced in a study of blood T cell repertoires in COVID-19. The data were produced by immunoSEQ multiplex PCR, yet TCRdb's version contains in-frame clones alone and is incomplete. Among 8,000 to 10,000 clones listed, around 84% were seen once. The specimen sequenced was peripheral blood. The receptors here all came from a human donor in a cohort sampled during active COVID-19. Each CDR3 is given with its conserved first and last residue. The order of the fields is J gene, V gene, CDR3 protein.

j_call: TRBJ1-6
v_call: TRBV15
cdr3_aa: CATSRAGTGNSPLHF

j_call: TRBJ2-4
v_call: TRBV19
cdr3_aa: CASRGEGDIQYF

j_call: TRBJ2-7
v_call: TRBV5-5
cdr3_aa: CASSLEQVRGSEQYF

j_call: TRBJ1-1
v_call: TRBV30
cdr3_aa: CAWSVRDRGRVNTEAFF

j_call: TRBJ1-5
v_call: TRBV10-1
cdr3_aa: CASSESGEHQPQHF

j_call: TRBJ1-6
v_call: TRBV30
cdr3_aa: CAWSVGQGVGPLHF

j_call: TRBJ1-5
v_call: TRBV6-5
cdr3_aa: CASSYPGQPQHF

j_call: TRBJ2-1
v_call: TRBV25-1
cdr3_aa: CASSDPSTGVDEQFF

j_call: TRBJ1-1
v_call: TRBV18
cdr3_aa: CASSPAQNTEAFF

j_call: TRBJ1-2
v_call: TRBV28
cdr3_aa: CASSSGTGMINYGYTF

j_call: TRBJ1-2
v_call: TRBV28
cdr3_aa: CATPGGMGGYTF

j_call: TRBJ2-7
v_call: TRBV15
cdr3_aa: CATSTRQGSYEQYF

j_call: TRBJ2-5
v_call: TRBV30
cdr3_aa: CAWSGQTGAGPIGTQYF

j_call: TRBJ1-5
v_call: TRBV27
cdr3_aa: CARVHSQGANYSNQPQHF

j_call: TRBJ2-7
v_call: TRBV3-1/TRBV3-2
cdr3_aa: CASSQDWTGWLAEQYF

j_call: TRBJ1-1
v_call: TRBV11-2
cdr3_aa: CASSTTENTEAFF

j_call: TRBJ1-5
v_call: TRBV7-8
cdr3_aa: CASSLGQGPRQPQHF

j_call: TRBJ1-5
v_call: TRBV9
cdr3_aa: CASSVGIAGPQHF

j_call: TRBJ2-3
v_call: TRBV7-9
cdr3_aa: CASLERGETDTQYF

j_call: TRBJ1-6
v_call: TRBV5-4
cdr3_aa: CASSLEGQGNYNSPLHF

j_call: TRBJ2-3
v_call: TRBV7-9
cdr3_aa: CASSLNILAGAIIDTQYF

j_call: TRBJ2-7
v_call: TRBV10-2
cdr3_aa: CASRAEGVTYEQYF

j_call: TRBJ1-5
v_call: TRBV15
cdr3_aa: CATSSGTSHQPQHF

j_call: TRBJ2-5
v_call: TRBV7-8
cdr3_aa: CASSSTLAGTQYF

j_call: TRBJ2-1
v_call: TRBV24-1
cdr3_aa: CATSGYPGQGINEQFF

j_call: TRBJ1-1
v_call: TRBV11-3
cdr3_aa: CASSTRTGAGYTEAFF

j_call: TRBJ2-1
v_call: TRBV5-1
cdr3_aa: CASSLSPGGINEQFF

j_call: TRBJ2-5
v_call: TRBV6-5
cdr3_aa: CAVQGGGRMETQYF

j_call: TRBJ1-2
v_call: TRBV4-3
cdr3_aa: CASSQDRGQTYYGYTF

j_call: TRBJ2-1
v_call: TRBV5-1
cdr3_aa: CASSLRLGYLNEQFF

j_call: TRBJ1-1
v_call: TRBV6-6
cdr3_aa: CASSYSEGNTEAFF